The source of this T cell receptor (beta chain) is a study of cytomegalovirus exposure and HLA in healthy donors. Overall study results and limits: Highest at DRB1 and lowest at HLA-C, TCR association rates differed among HLA loci in a later analysis.

The V end lost 3 bases, the J end lost 8 bases, and 20 bases lay between the germline ends. Germline V gene sequence: CDR1 SGHNT, CDR2 YYREEE (reference sequence). The CDR3 is 15 residues long. In the case of this clone: The antigen is undetermined.

Primers included in the PCR were 60 Vbeta and 13 Jbeta primers. Method: immunoSEQ multiplex PCR; TCRdb's copy keeps in-frame clones and lacks some. The sample has roughly 180,000 clones, approximately 80% seen once. The V call is TRBV5-4, the J call TRBJ1-2; a weak D match, TRBD1 (5 bases). Sequencing was carried out using PBMCs. This TCR was recovered from a young woman in good health and CMV-seropositive. The CDR3 loop is CASSSAGGNEKGYTF. The CDR3, as DNA: TGTGCCAGCAGCTCCGCGGGGGGTAACGAGAAGGGCTACACCTTC. The full variable domain, in which reference TRBV5-4 and TRBJ1-2 provide the parts outside the CDR3, is ETGVTQSPTHLIKTRGQQVTLRCSSQSGHNTVSWYQQALGQGPQFIFQYYREEENGRGNFPPRFSGLQFPNYSSELNVNALELDDSALYLCASSSAGGNEKGYTFGSGTRLTVV.